The TCR beta chain under discussion was sequenced for a study of T-cell memory formation after mild COVID-19 (dated by TCRdb to the early 2020s). Describing the broader study: TCR sequence clusters from the two donors were largely donor specific. Longitudinal TCRalpha and TCRbeta repertoire sequencing tracked T-cell clones expanding and contracting after mild COVID-19 in a couple of donors. The cohort comprised two young, previously healthy adult volunteers, one female and one male.

CDR3 length: 14 amino acids, cysteine to phenylalanine. Only CDR3 DNA remains: 42 bases, in frame from the first base. CDR1 SGHNT and CDR2 YYREEE were looked up in the germline V gene (reference sequence). V is reduced by 7 bases and J by 0 bases, leaving a spacing of 14 bases between them. Study-level results and caveats: SARS-CoV-2 specificity of the second-wave clones peaking on day 37 was not confirmed. The study included only a couple of mild cases, and larger cohorts that include severe cases with pre-infection samples were judged to be necessary. From day 15 to 85, contracting clones showed balanced CD4/CD8 phenotypes, whereas a second wave of clones that expanded from day 15 to 37 leaned towards CD4+. Contracting CD4+ clones appeared mostly in the CM and EM memory subsets, whereas CD8+ clones were enriched in EMRA. The detection of some responding clones in pre-infection memory suggests that pre-existing cross-reactive memory T cells joined the SARS-CoV-2 response.

Ficoll-Paque density gradient centrifugation was the method used to isolate PBMCs. With respect to this clonotype: Its specific antigen is unknown. Base-call qualities are not available, and no considerably larger clone is one nucleotide away.

The sequencer listed for this sample is Illumina NovaSeq 6000. cDNA libraries for TCRalpha and TCRbeta were prepared by 5'RACE using constant-segment primers, with sample barcodes and unique molecular identifiers added. Trizol reagent was used to extract RNA from every sample. Libraries were amplified in two PCR steps, with a second sample barcode and Illumina TruSeq adapters added in the second step. The libraries were sequenced on an Illumina NovaSeq using 2 x 150 bp paired-end reads. Regarding the original processing steps: Demultiplexing of reads and collapsing into UMI-guided consensus sequences were performed with migec v1.2.7. Using mixcr v2.1.11, UMI consensuses were aligned to TRA and TRB V and J templates and then assembled into clonotypes. A clonotype was counted as expanded or contracted only when both edgeR and NoisET called the clonotype significant, with the noise models trained on biological replicates. edgeR calls used a false discovery rate-adjusted p below 0.01 and a log2 fold-change threshold of 1. PCA with hierarchical clustering of max-normalized trajectories of the 1000 most abundant clonotypes was used as exploratory dynamics analysis. Each responding clone was given a CD4 or CD8 phenotype based on the CD4+ and CD8+ repertoires, which had been sequenced separately. In TCRdb, the public reads were trimmed at Q25 with fastp and aligned with MiXCR, with productive beta chains retained. Each entry merges the rows of one CDR3 protein and shows their most common DNA and genes. These V and J calls originate from TCRdb's pipeline instead of the authors' own analysis. The sample data list hundreds of thousands of distinct CDR3 sequences, and 15% of these were observed just once. The ten largest make up more than 20% of the sample.

The TCR originated in a man between 18 and 35 years old who had mild COVID-19 (a few samples of this study predate the infection). The sample titles of this study are shuffled in the database, so cell type and time point are left out; the donor was told from shared clones. The chain couples TRBV5-4 to TRBJ2-7, with the D gene uncertain. Sequenced: PBMCs or a T cell subset sorted from them (not recorded which). CDR3 protein: CASSSRQASYEQYF. The bases read TGTGCCAGCTCCTCCCGCCAGGCCTCCTACGAGCAGTACTTC.